A selection of T cell receptor beta chains follows, all from one sample in a study of graft-versus-host responses after intestinal transplantation. The method was immunoSEQ multiplex PCR; TCRdb's version includes in-frame clones alone and lacks a portion of them. The sample carries 15,000 to 20,000 clones, under 75% recorded once. Sample: ileum tissue, taken approximately three weeks after intestinal transplant. These receptors were taken from a human patient who received an intestinal transplant, so some T cells may come from the graft donor. Both conserved end residues are part of each CDR3. A D gene is named only where the DNA matches it firmly. Only part of the rows carry a size: once, few, many, or a class if the clone is expanded.

d_call	v_call	clone_size	j_call	cdr3_aa	cdr3_nt
.	TRBV4-1	.	TRBJ1-1	CASSLPAGGNEAFF	TGCGCCAGCAGCCTTCCCGCCGGGGGAAATGAAGCTTTCTTT
TRBD1	TRBV2	.	TRBJ2-7	CASSEGQGVYEQYF	TGTGCCAGCAGCGAAGGGCAGGGGGTCTACGAGCAGTACTTC
.	TRBV4-3	.	TRBJ2-3	CASSQVLAGYTQYF	TGCGCCAGCAGCCAAGTACTGGCGGGTTATACGCAGTATTTT
TRBD1	TRBV13	.	TRBJ1-2	CASSYRDRDYGYTF	TGTGCCAGCAGCTACCGGGACAGGGACTATGGCTACACCTTC
TRBD1	TRBV7-6	.	TRBJ2-4	CASSPRQGGKNIQYF	TGTGCCAGCAGCCCAAGACAGGGTGGCAAAAACATTCAGTACTTC
TRBD1	TRBV29-1	.	TRBJ1-1	CSAGYTGGTEAFF	TGCAGCGCTGGATATACAGGGGGCACTGAAGCTTTCTTT
.	TRBV27	.	TRBJ2-1	CASSFWQGEQFF	TGTGCCAGCAGTTTTTGGCAGGGCGAGCAGTTCTTC
.	TRBV4-2	.	TRBJ1-5	CASSQGVGVDSNQPQHF	TGTGCCAGCAGCCAAGGGGTCGGGGTCGATAGCAATCAGCCCCAGCATTTT
TRBD2	TRBV2	.	TRBJ2-5	CASSEASSGGQETQYF	TGTGCCAGCAGTGAAGCCTCTAGCGGGGGGCAGGAGACCCAGTACTTC
TRBD2	TRBV9	.	TRBJ2-1	CASSVGGGTALNEQFF	TGTGCCAGCAGCGTAGGGGGGGGGACGGCCCTCAATGAGCAGTTCTTC
TRBD2	TRBV5-4	once	TRBJ2-1	CASSPRREDLQNEQFF	TGTGCCAGCAGCCCCCGGCGGGAGGATTTACAGAATGAGCAGTTCTTC
.	TRBV7-8	.	TRBJ1-6	CASSFVQGRWGPRKWLLSPLHF	TGTGCCAGCAGCTTTGTACAGGGAAGGTGGGGTCCCCGCAAATGGCTTCTTTCACCCCTCCACTTT
.	TRBV15	.	TRBJ1-1	CATSTYRVNTEAFF	TGTGCCACCAGCACCTACCGAGTGAACACTGAAGCTTTCTTT
.	TRBV7-8	medium-sized	TRBJ2-5	CASSSRTLVRETQYF	TGTGCCAGCAGCTCCCGGACTCTAGTCCGGGAGACCCAGTACTTC
.	TRBV4-1	.	TRBJ2-2	CASSQVQGRELFF	TGCGCCAGCAGCCAAGTTCAGGGGAGGGAGCTGTTTTTT
.	TRBV6-5	.	TRBJ2-2	CASGLGNGELFF	TGTGCCAGCGGACTTGGAAACGGGGAGCTGTTTTTT
TRBD1	TRBV28	.	TRBJ1-5	CASRPTGGHQPQHF	TGTGCCAGCAGGCCGACAGGGGGTCATCAGCCCCAGCATTTT
.	TRBV6-6	large	TRBJ1-4	CASRPTGGIGEKLFF	TGTGCCAGCAGGCCTACGGGGGGGATAGGTGAAAAACTGTTTTTT
.	TRBV11-1	.	TRBJ1-2	CASSLTGYGYTF	TGTGCCAGCAGCTTAACAGGATATGGCTACACCTTC
TRBD1	TRBV29-1	.	TRBJ2-1	CSVESFRMDRASEQFF	TGCAGCGTTGAATCCTTTAGAATGGACAGGGCAAGTGAGCAGTTCTTC
TRBD2	TRBV29-1	once	TRBJ2-5	CSAEGFGGGRETQYF	TGCAGCGCCGAGGGGTTTGGCGGGGGGAGGGAGACCCAGTACTTC
TRBD2	TRBV5-1	.	TRBJ2-3	CASSRAGLGADTQYF	TGCGCCAGCAGCCGAGCGGGACTTGGTGCAGATACGCAGTATTTT
.	TRBV6-1	medium-sized	TRBJ1-5	CASSERGRGNQPQHF	TGTGCCAGCAGTGAACGGGGTCGGGGCAATCAGCCCCAGCATTTT
TRBD1	TRBV27	.	TRBJ1-2	CASSFQGAVRAYGYTF	TGTGCCAGCTCCTTCCAGGGGGCAGTTCGGGCCTATGGCTACACCTTC
TRBD2	TRBV7-9	.	TRBJ2-1	CASSISGGAHEQFF	TGTGCCAGCAGCATTAGCGGGGGGGCCCATGAGCAGTTCTTC